These 20 T cell receptor beta chains came from one sample sequenced in a study of CD8+ T cells in alopecia areata. cDNA serving as the sequencing template came from extracted, reverse transcribed RNA. Sequenced by immunoSEQ multiplex PCR; TCRdb stores in-frame clones only, minus some. The sample yields about 160,000 clones, 60% seen once. Treatment indicated: oral pan-JAK inhibitor, 5-10 mg twice daily. Specimen: CD4+ T cells sorted from blood, collected at week 24, from a patient treated with tofacitinib. These TCRs come from a human donor with alopecia areata.

The chain joins TRBV30 to TRBJ2-1, with TRBD1 as a possible D gene (5 bases). CDR1 GTSNPN and CDR2 SVGIG come from the germline V gene (reference sequence). The CDR3 contains 15 residues. Trimming stripped 0 bases from V and 10 bases from J, with 19 bases between. CDR3 region: CAWSVTGPTSYEQFF. The CDR3 nucleotides read TGTGCCTGGAGTGTAACAGGCCCGACTTCCTACGAGCAGTTCTTC. Combining the CDR3 with reference TRBV30 and TRBJ2-1 gives the whole variable domain SQTIHQWPATLVQPVGSPLSLECTVEGTSNPNLYWYRQAAGRGLQLLFYSVGIGQISSEVPQNLSASRPQDRQFILSSKKLLLSDSGFYLCAWSVTGPTSYEQFFGPGTRLTVL.

This clone was detected a few times. The rearrangement joins TRBV27 to TRBJ1-2; D unclear. Deletions cut 1 base from V and 9 bases from J, with 15 bases between. The CDR3 totals 14 residues. Germline CDR1 reads MNHEY; CDR2 reads SMNVEV (reference sequence). The CDR3 DNA reads as TGTGCCAGCAGTTTATGGGCGGACGGCTCGAGCTACACCTTC. Translating it yields CASSLWADGSSYTF.

This clone turned up a few times. The chain combines TRBV7-2 with TRBJ2-5, with TRBD2 as a possible D gene (6 bases). V shed 0 bases and J shed 5 bases, with 16 bases lying between them. The germline V gene has CDR1 SGHTA and CDR2 FQGNSA. The CDR3 extends over 16 amino acids. The CDR3 nucleotides read TGTGCCAGCAGCTTAGCGCTGCGGGGATTGACGGAGACCCAGTACTTC. Protein product: CASSLALRGLTETQYF.

The genes are TRBV29-1 and TRBJ2-7; TRBD1 or TRBD2 may be the D gene (5 bases each). This CDR3 is built from 15 residues. V shed 3 bases and J shed 3 bases, with 18 bases lying between them. Germline assignment: CDR1 SQVTM and CDR2 ANQGSEA. The chain's CDR3 is CSVDSPGQSDYEQYF. In DNA form, the CDR3 reads TGCAGCGTTGATAGCCCGGGGCAGTCAGACTACGAGCAGTACTTC.

This sequence joins TRBV30 and TRBJ1-3; D uncertain. CDR3 length: 13 residues. CDR1 and CDR2 (germline): GTSNPN, SVGIG (reference sequence). The V end was cut by 0 bases, the J end by 7 bases, with 10 bases between. The CDR3 DNA sequence: TGTGCCTGGAGTGTAAGGCTCCTGAACACCATATATTTT. It codes for CAWSVRLLNTIYF.

V and J are TRBV29-1 and TRBJ1-2, with D possibly matching TRBD1 (6 bases). CDR3 size: 12 residues. V lost 5 bases and J lost 6, with 13 bases in between. CDR1 and CDR2 from the germline V gene are SQVTM and ANQGSEA. CDR3 DNA: TGCAGCGTTCGAACAGGGAGTCATGGCTACACCTTC. Its protein is CSVRTGSHGYTF.

The rearrangement links TRBV27 to TRBJ2-3; the D is unclear. This CDR3 has 11 amino acids. Per the germline V gene, CDR1 is MNHEY and CDR2 is SMNVEV (reference sequence). V was shortened by 9 bases and J by 0 bases, with 4 bases between the two germline ends. The CDR3 loop is CASSSTDTQYF. CDR3 nucleotides: TGTGCCAGTTCTAGCACAGATACGCAGTATTTT.

V gene TRBV5-6 combines with J gene TRBJ2-2; D is unclear. The CDR3 totals 15 residues. Germline CDR1 is SGHDT and CDR2 is YYEEEE. Between the trimmed V and J ends, which lost 2 bases and 3 bases, there was a span of 11 bases. CDR3 nucleotide sequence: TGTGCCAGCAGCTTCCGAGACGGATACACCGGGGAGCTGTTTTTT. Amino acids: CASSFRDGYTGELFF.

V and J are TRBV18 and TRBJ1-2; no reliable D call. In germline, CDR1 is KGHSH, CDR2 LQKENI. This CDR3 spans 12 amino acids. The germline V and J ends were trimmed by 5 bases and 1 base, with 5 bases remaining between them. CDR3 DNA sequence: TGTGCCAGCTCAGACAATAACTATGGCTACACCTTC. It codes for CASSDNNYGYTF.

This rearrangement joins TRBV29-1 to TRBJ2-7; D remains unclear. The CDR3 spans 14 residues. Germline-derived CDR1 and CDR2 are SQVTM and ANQGSEA. Trimming stripped 8 bases from V and 6 bases from J, with 23 bases between. The CDR3 bases are TGCAGCCCCCCTCTACCCCCAAAAAATGCCGAGCAGTACTTC. Protein product: CSPPLPPKNAEQYF.

The V and J genes are TRBV6-1 and TRBJ2-1; TRBD2 is a possible D gene (6 bases). Trimming took 4 bases from V and 8 from J, leaving 15 bases between them. The CDR3 runs 14 residues. Germline CDR1 MNHNS, CDR2 SASEGT. The CDR3 nucleotides are TGTGCCAGCAGTGGCGGGGCCAGCGGATATGAGCAGTTCTTC. It specifies CASSGGASGYEQFF.

The chain is built from TRBV29-1 and TRBJ2-6, with D perhaps TRBD1 (5 bases). The CDR3 consists of 13 residues. V was trimmed by 5 bases and J by 4 bases, leaving 9 bases between them. Germline-derived CDR1 and CDR2 are SQVTM and ANQGSEA. The CDR3 nucleotides are TGCAGCGTTCTGGGGCTCGGGGCCAACGTCCTGACTTTC. This gives the protein CSVLGLGANVLTF.

CDR3 nucleotide sequence: TGCGCCACCCAAACCGGGACTACGGACTCCGGGGAGCTGTTTTTT. This sequence encodes CATQTGTTDSGELFF. The chain joins TRBV5-1 to TRBJ2-2; 7 bases are shared with TRBD2. Unmatched junction bases numbered 14, after V lost 9 bases and J lost 6 bases. CDR3 size: 15 residues. Per the germline V gene, CDR1 is SGHRS and CDR2 is YFSETQ.

The rearrangement joins TRBV6-6 to TRBJ2-7, with D hard to call. The CDR3 consists of 14 residues. Germline V gives CDR1 MNHNY, CDR2 SVGAGI (reference sequence). The germline V and J ends were trimmed by 0 bases and 9 bases, with 15 bases remaining between them. CDR3 sequence reads: CASSYSVRALGQYF. The DNA of the CDR3 is TGTGCCAGCAGTTACTCCGTACGGGCCTTGGGGCAGTACTTC.

The chain links TRBV29-1 to TRBJ1-2; D call uncertain. The germline CDR1 and CDR2 sequences are SQVTM and ANQGSEA. V gave up 7 bases and J gave up 3 bases, with 6 bases separating them. The CDR3 length is 10 residues. Here the CDR3 reads CSAGDYGYTF. CDR3 nucleotide sequence: TGCAGCGCCGGGGACTATGGCTACACCTTC.

The chain joins TRBV29-1 to TRBJ2-5; 9 bases are a match to TRBD2. This CDR3 is 12 amino acids long. V lost 8 bases and J lost 5; bases outside the gene matches: 6. CDR1 is SQVTM and CDR2 is ANQGSEA in the germline V gene. CDR3 DNA sequence: TGCAGCTTTAGCGGGGGAATGGAGACCCAGTACTTC. Its protein is CSFSGGMETQYF.

The chain joins TRBV5-1 to TRBJ2-2, with D perhaps matching TRBD1 or TRBD2 (5 bases each). CDR3 size: 15 residues. With 0 bases removed from V and 5 bases from J, the gap between germline ends came to 11 bases. CDR1 is SGHRS, CDR2 YFSETQ, per germline. CDR3 sequence reads: CASSLEVWGTGELFF. CDR3 DNA: TGCGCCAGCAGCTTGGAAGTTTGGGGGACCGGGGAGCTGTTTTTT.

This clone appeared once. The CDR3 region is CASGLTLNTGELFF. The CDR3 DNA sequence: TGTGCCAGTGGGTTGACATTGAACACCGGGGAGCTGTTTTTT. The chain joins TRBV9 to TRBJ2-2; D is uncertain. V was clipped by 8 bases and J by 1 base, with 12 bases between them. CDR1 is SGDLS and CDR2 is YYNGEE in the germline V gene. The CDR3 extends over 14 amino acids.

The chain carries TRBV6-5 and TRBJ1-2, with unresolved D. Trimming took off 5 bases at V and 6 bases at J, with 16 bases between the two ends. Germline V gene lookup returns CDR1 MNHEY and CDR2 SVGAGI. This CDR3 is built from 14 residues. This CDR3 reads CASSPLLVVDGYTF. The DNA of the CDR3 is TGTGCCAGCAGTCCCCTCTTGGTAGTAGATGGCTACACCTTC.

The table lists this clone with a few counts. This chain connects TRBV18 to TRBJ2-7; TRBD2 is a possible D gene (6 bases). Per germline, CDR1 KGHSH and CDR2 LQKENI. Trimming removed 4 bases at V and 4 bases at J, with 17 bases between. The CDR3 is 15 amino acids. CDR3 residues: CASSRDAGLIYEQYF. Here the CDR3 DNA reads TGTGCCAGCTCACGGGACGCGGGACTCATATACGAGCAGTACTTC.